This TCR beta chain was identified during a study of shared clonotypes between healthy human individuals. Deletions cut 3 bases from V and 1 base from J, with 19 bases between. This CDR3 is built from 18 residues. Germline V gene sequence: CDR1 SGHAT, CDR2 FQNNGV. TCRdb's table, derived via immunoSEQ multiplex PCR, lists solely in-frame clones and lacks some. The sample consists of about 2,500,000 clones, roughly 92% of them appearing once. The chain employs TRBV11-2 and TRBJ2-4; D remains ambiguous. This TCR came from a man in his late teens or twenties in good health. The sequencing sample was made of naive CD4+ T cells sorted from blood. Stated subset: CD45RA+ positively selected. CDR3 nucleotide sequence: TGTGCCAGCAGCTTCTCCGGCGGCACCCTTCCTGCCAAAAACATTCAGTACTTC. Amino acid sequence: CASSFSGGTLPAKNIQYF.